Listed here are 8 T cell receptor beta chains from one sample, sequenced in a study of T-cell memory formation after mild COVID-19. TCRdb re-called the 5' RACE reads through MiXCR, storing one row per CDR3 protein. The profile shows fewer than 95,000 distinct CDR3 sequences, approximately 16% of them singletons. Source material: PBMCs or a T cell subset sorted from them (not recorded which). The source of these receptors is a man between 18 and 29 years old who had mild COVID-19 (a few samples of this study predate the infection). Cell type and time point are not known.

This clonotype was seen repeatedly, ten times or more. The J gene is TRBJ2-3, the V gene TRBV19; 7 nucleotides match TRBD1. The germline V gene has CDR1 LNHDA and CDR2 SQIVND (reference sequence). Germline trimming cut 7 bases from V and 11 bases from J; bases unmatched to any gene: 6. This CDR3 comprises 11 residues. The CDR3 coding sequence is TGTGCCAGTAATTCGAGGGACAGGCAGTATTTT. It yields the protein CASNSRDRQYF.

In its sample, this clonotype was seen a few times. V is TRBV29-1 and J is TRBJ1-5; tentatively, D is TRBD1 (6 bases). Germline CDR1 is SQVTM and CDR2 is ANQGSEA. The V and J ends lost 7 bases and 4 bases respectively, with 11 bases between them. The length of the CDR3 is 12 residues. The CDR3 loop is CSARDTNQPQHF. In DNA, the CDR3 is TGCAGCGCCCGGGACACTAATCAGCCCCAGCATTTT.

The rearrangement uses TRBV20-1 and TRBJ1-6, with D hard to call. This CDR3 contains 15 residues. Per the germline V gene, CDR1 is DFQATT and CDR2 is SNEGSKA (reference sequence). Trimming took off 0 bases at V and 0 bases at J, with 6 bases between the two ends. Here the CDR3 DNA reads TGCAGTGCTAGAGAAACGGACTCCTATAATTCACCCCTCCACTTT. It is translated as CSARETDSYNSPLHF.

This clonotype was seen many times. The chain recombines TRBV29-1 with TRBJ2-7, with a weak D call TRBD2 (6 bases). The V and J ends lost 7 bases and 2 bases respectively, with 24 bases between them. Germline CDR1 and CDR2: SQVTM and ANQGSEA. CDR3 size: 16 residues. The CDR3 coding sequence is TGCAGCGCTTTGGGCGGGGAATCTAATTCGCCCTACGAGCAGTACTTC. This encodes CSALGGESNSPYEQYF.

This clonotype was seen a handful of times. The rearrangement links TRBV12-3 or TRBV12-4 to TRBJ2-1; TRBD2 might be the D (6 bases). The V and J ends lost 6 bases and 6 bases respectively, with 15 bases between them. The CDR3 has 14 residues. The CDR3: CASSLGGGSNEQFF. DNA of the CDR3: TGTGCCAGCAGCTTGGGGGGTGGGAGCAATGAGCAGTTCTTC.

This clonotype occurred many times. The rearrangement uses TRBV4-3 and TRBJ2-1; D is possibly TRBD1 (6 bases). Trimming removed 1 base from V and 1 base from J, with 8 bases in between. Per the germline V gene, CDR1 is LGHNA and CDR2 is YSLEER. The CDR3 extends over 15 amino acids. Here the CDR3 DNA reads TGCGCCAGCAGCCAAGGGACAGCTTCCTACAATGAGCAGTTCTTC. Its protein product is CASSQGTASYNEQFF.

This clonotype has only a few counts. This chain joins TRBV4-3 and TRBJ1-1, with D unclear. V was clipped by 1 base and J by 6 bases, with 12 bases between them. The V gene's germline CDR1 is LGHNA and CDR2 YSLEER. The CDR3 loop spans 14 amino acids. As DNA, the CDR3 is TGCGCCAGCAGCCAAGGGGCAGTCTTCTCTGAAGCTTTCTTT. Translated, it gives CASSQGAVFSEAFF.

The J gene is TRBJ1-2, the V gene TRBV29-1; D is unclear. This CDR3 is 13 amino acids long. Looked up from germline, CDR1 is SQVTM and CDR2 is ANQGSEA. Trimming removed 3 bases from V and 4 bases from J, with 12 bases in between. The CDR3 region is CSVDDPGPYGYTF. CDR3 DNA sequence: TGCAGCGTTGATGACCCGGGCCCCTATGGCTACACCTTC.